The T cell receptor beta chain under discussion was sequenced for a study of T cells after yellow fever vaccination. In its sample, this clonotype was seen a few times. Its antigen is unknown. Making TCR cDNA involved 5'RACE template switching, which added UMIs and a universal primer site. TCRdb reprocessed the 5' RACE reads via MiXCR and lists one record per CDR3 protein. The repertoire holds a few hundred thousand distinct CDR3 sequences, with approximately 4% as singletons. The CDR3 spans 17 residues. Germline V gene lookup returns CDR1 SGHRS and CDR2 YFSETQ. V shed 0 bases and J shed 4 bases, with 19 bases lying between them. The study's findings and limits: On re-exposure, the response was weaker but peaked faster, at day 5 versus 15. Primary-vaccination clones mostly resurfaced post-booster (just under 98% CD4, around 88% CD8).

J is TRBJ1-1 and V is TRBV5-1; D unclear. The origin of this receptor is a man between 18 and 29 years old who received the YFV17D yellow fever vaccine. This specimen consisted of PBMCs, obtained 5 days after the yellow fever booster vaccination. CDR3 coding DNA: TGCGCCAGCAGCTTGGTGGGATCGCGGCTCCTCGGCACTGAAGCTTTCTTT. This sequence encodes CASSLVGSRLLGTEAFF.